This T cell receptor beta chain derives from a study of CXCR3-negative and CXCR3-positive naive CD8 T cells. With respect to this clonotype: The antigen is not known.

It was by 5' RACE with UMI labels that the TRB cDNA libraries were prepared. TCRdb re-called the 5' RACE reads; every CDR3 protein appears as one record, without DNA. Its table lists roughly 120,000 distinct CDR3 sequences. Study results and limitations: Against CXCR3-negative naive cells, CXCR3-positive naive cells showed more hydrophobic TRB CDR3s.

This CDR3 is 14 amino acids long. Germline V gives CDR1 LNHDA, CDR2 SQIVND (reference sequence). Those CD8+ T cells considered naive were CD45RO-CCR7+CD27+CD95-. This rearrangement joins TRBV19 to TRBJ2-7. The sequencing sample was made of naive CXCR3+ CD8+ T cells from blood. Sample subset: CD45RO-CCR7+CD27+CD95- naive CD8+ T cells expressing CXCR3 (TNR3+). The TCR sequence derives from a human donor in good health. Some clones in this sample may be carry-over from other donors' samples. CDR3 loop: CASSTYNTGYEQYF.